The 8 T cell receptor beta chains in this list originate from one sample, sequenced in a study of blood T cell repertoires in COVID-19. Profiling relied on immunoSEQ multiplex PCR, and the TCRdb table lists in-frame clones only, not all of them. The table includes approximately 270,000 clones, approximately 90% detected once. The sequenced sample consisted of peripheral blood. These receptors were obtained from a man aged 25 to 40 with acute or convalescent COVID-19.

This chain joins TRBV19 and TRBJ1-2, with 9 bases lining up with TRBD1. The CDR3 has 15 amino acids. In germline, CDR1 is LNHDA, CDR2 SQIVND (reference sequence). The ends lost 7 bases at V and 0 bases at J; junction bases unmatched: 6. CDR3: CASKGQGRTNYGYTF. In DNA form, the CDR3 reads TGTGCCAGTAAGGGACAGGGTAGGACTAACTATGGCTACACCTTC.

This clone was observed once. V is TRBV21-1 and J is TRBJ1-3; no check of the table's D call, TRBD1, against the DNA was made. TRBV21-1 is a listed pseudogene. The CDR3 sequence is 14 residues long. The CDR3 loop reads CASSNPQGRDTIYF. In DNA, the CDR3 is TGTGCCAGCAGCAACCCACAGGGACGCGACACCATATATTTT.

In nucleotides, the CDR3 is TGCGCCAGCAGCTTGGGACAGGGGGCAAACGAGCAGTTCTTC. This gives the protein CASSLGQGANEQFF. This sequence joins TRBV5-1 and TRBJ2-1; TRBD1 matches at 10 bases. The trim removed 0 bases at V and 10 bases at J, leaving 4 bases unmatched. The CDR3 runs 14 residues. Germline V gives CDR1 SGHRS, CDR2 YFSETQ.

J is TRBJ2-1 and V is TRBV30; maybe TRBD2 (5 bases). The CDR3 has 14 amino acids. V was trimmed by 5 bases and J by 2 bases, leaving 13 bases between them. CDR1 and CDR2 from the germline V gene are GTSNPN and SVGIG (reference sequence). As DNA, the CDR3 is TGTGCCTGGTCCTTTGAGAGGGCCTACAATGAGCAGTTCTTC. It encodes CAWSFERAYNEQFF.

The chain is built from TRBV6-5 and TRBJ1-1; D call uncertain. The germline CDR1 and CDR2 sequences are MNHEY and SVGAGI. V was shortened by 3 bases and J by 6 bases, with 5 bases between the two germline ends. The length of the CDR3 is 11 residues. The chain's CDR3 is CASSYQAEAFF. CDR3 nucleotides: TGTGCCAGCAGTTATCAGGCTGAAGCTTTCTTT.

The CDR3 DNA follows: TGTGCCAGCAACTCAGGGATCGGTGGGGCCAACGTCCTGACTTTC. Its protein is CASNSGIGGANVLTF. The chain joins TRBV28 to TRBJ2-6, with D maybe TRBD1 (5 bases). CDR3 size: 15 residues. The V gene lost 7 bases and the J gene lost 3 bases, with 13 bases spanning the gap. CDR1 and CDR2 (germline): MDHEN, SYDVKM.

The genes are TRBV28 and TRBJ1-5; a weak D match, TRBD1 (5 bases). CDR3 length: 15 amino acids. The germline V gene encodes CDR1 MDHEN and CDR2 SYDVKM. V gave up 8 bases and J gave up 4 bases, with 18 bases separating them. CDR3 residues: CASVRAGNYNQPQHF. In DNA, the CDR3 is TGTGCCAGCGTAAGGGCAGGGAATTATAATCAGCCCCAGCATTTT.

This sequence joins TRBV28 and TRBJ1-1; D is uncertain. The length of the CDR3 is 14 residues. V lost 3 bases and J lost 0, with 8 bases in between. The germline V gene has CDR1 MDHEN and CDR2 SYDVKM. The CDR3, as DNA: TGTGCCAGCAGTTTCCACAGAATGAACACTGAAGCTTTCTTT. Protein: CASSFHRMNTEAFF.